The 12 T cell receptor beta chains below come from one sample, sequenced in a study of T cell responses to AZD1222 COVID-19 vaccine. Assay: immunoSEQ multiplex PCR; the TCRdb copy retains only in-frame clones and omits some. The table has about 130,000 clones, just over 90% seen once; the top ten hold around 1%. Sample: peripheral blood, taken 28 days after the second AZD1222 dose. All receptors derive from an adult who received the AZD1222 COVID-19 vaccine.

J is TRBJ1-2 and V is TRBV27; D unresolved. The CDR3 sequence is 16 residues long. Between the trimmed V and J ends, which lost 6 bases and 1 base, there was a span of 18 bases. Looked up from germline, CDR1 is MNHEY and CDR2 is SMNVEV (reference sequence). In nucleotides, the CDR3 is TGTGCCAGCAGCCCCATCGAGGGAGGTAATAACTATGGCTACACCTTC. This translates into CASSPIEGGNNYGYTF.

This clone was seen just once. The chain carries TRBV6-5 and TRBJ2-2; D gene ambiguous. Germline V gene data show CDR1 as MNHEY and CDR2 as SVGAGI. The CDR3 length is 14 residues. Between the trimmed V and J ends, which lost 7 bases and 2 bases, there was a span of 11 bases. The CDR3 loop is CASTLTPNTGELFF. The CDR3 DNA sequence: TGTGCCAGCACTTTGACACCAAACACCGGGGAGCTGTTTTTT.

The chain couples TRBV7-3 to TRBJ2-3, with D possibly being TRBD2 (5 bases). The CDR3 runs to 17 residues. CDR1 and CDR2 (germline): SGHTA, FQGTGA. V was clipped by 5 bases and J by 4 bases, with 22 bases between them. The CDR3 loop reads CASSPGPVPPEADTQYF. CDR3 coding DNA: TGTGCCAGCAGCCCAGGCCCGGTCCCCCCGGAGGCAGATACGCAGTATTTT. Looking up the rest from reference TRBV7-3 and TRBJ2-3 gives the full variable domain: GAGVSQTPSNKVTEKGKYVELRCDPISGHTALYWYRQSLGQGPEFLIYFQGTGAADDSGLPNDRFFAVRPEGSVSTLKIQRTERGDSAVYLCASSPGPVPPEADTQYFGPGTRLTVL.

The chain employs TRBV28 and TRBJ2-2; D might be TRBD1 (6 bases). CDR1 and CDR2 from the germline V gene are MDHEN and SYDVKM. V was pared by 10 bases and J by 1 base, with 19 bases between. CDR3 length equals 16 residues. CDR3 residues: CATHNGQSMNTGELFF. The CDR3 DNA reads TGTGCCACCCACAATGGACAGTCGATGAACACCGGGGAGCTGTTTTTT.

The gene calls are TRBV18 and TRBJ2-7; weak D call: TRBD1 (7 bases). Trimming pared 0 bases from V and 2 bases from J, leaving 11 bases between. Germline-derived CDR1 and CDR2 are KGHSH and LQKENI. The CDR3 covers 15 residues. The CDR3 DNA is TGTGCCAGCTCACCACCGACAGGGAGGACCTACGAGCAGTACTTC. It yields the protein CASSPPTGRTYEQYF.

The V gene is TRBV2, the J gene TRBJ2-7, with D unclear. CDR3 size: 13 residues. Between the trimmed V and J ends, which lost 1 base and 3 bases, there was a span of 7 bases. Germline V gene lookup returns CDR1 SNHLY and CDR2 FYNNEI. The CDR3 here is CASSEVAGYEQYF. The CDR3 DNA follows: TGTGCCAGCAGTGAAGTTGCCGGCTACGAGCAGTACTTC.

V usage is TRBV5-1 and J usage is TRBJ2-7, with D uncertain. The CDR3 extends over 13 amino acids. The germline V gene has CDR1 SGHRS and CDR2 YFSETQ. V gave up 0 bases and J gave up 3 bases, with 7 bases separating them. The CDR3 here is CASSLDTYYEQYF. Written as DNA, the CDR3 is TGCGCCAGCAGCTTGGACACTTACTACGAGCAGTACTTC.

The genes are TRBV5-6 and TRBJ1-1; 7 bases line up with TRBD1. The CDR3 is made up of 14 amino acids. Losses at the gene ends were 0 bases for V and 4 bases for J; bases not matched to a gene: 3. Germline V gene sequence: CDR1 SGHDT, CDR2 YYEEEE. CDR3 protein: CASSLDRGFTEAFF. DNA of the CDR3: TGTGCCAGCAGCTTGGACAGGGGCTTCACTGAAGCTTTCTTT.

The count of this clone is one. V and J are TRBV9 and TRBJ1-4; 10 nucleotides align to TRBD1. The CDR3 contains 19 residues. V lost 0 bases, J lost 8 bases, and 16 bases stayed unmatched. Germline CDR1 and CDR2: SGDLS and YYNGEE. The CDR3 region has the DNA TGTGCCAGCAGCGTAGAAGCGGGACAGGGGAGCGGTTATGGGGAAAAACTGTTTTTT. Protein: CASSVEAGQGSGYGEKLFF.

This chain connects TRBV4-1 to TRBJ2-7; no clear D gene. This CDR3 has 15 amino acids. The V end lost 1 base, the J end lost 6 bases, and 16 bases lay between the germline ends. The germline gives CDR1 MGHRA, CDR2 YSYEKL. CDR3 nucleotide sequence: TGCGCCAGCAGCCAAGTAATGGGTCCTTCGGGCGAGCAGTACTTC. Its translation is CASSQVMGPSGEQYF.

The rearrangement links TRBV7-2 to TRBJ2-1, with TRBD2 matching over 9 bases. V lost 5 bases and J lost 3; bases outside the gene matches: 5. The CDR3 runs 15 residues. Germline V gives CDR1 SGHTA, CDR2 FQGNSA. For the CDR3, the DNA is TGTGCCAGCAGCCCCCTAGCGGGATTCTACAATGAGCAGTTCTTC. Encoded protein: CASSPLAGFYNEQFF. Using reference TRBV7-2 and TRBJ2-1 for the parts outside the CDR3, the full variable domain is GAGVSQSPSNKVTEKGKDVELRCDPISGHTALYWYRQSLGQGLEFLIYFQGNSAPDKSGLPSDRFSAERTGGSVSTLTIQRTQQEDSAVYLCASSPLAGFYNEQFFGPGTRLTVL.

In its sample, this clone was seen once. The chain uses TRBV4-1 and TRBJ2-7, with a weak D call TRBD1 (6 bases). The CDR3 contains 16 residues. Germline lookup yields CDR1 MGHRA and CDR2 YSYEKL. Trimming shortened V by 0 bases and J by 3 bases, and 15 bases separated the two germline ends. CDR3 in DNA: TGCGCCAGCAGCCAAGATAGCCAGGGGCCCGTCTACGAGCAGTACTTC. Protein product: CASSQDSQGPVYEQYF.